The source of this T cell receptor beta chain is a study of siplizumab effects on memory and regulatory T cells (dated by TCRdb to about 2019). As for the study more broadly: The study looked at the effect of siplizumab, an anti-CD2 antibody, on alloreactive T-cell subsets in allogeneic mixed lymphocyte reactions made from human PBMCs. Study-wide findings and limitations: No functional confirmation was obtained for the suppressive function of proliferating Tregs from siplizumab cultures. Because sequences below about 10^-5 frequency were poorly captured, only a minor fraction of alloreactive clones could be mapped to unstimulated subsets. About 75-97% of proliferating CD4+ or CD8+ clones could not be given a naive or memory phenotype. Unstimulated naive T cells appeared more diverse than memory T cells, and naive cells seemed to contribute substantially to the alloresponse. Of the alloreactive CD4+ clones that could be mapped, the Treg-derived share averaged roughly 69% with siplizumab compared with roughly 25% in control reactions. Siplizumab significantly lowered the cumulative frequency of alloreactive sequences that could be traced to unstimulated CD4+ memory T cells.

Germline trimming amounts to 2 bases on V and 8 bases on J, with 4 as the count of junction bases outside the gene matches. From the cysteine up to the phenylalanine, the CDR3 has a length of 14 residues. The DNA shown is the 42-base CDR3, in frame from base 1. In the germline V gene (reference sequence), CDR1 corresponds to SGHNT and CDR2 to YYREEE. In addition, sequencing in three donor pairs included unstimulated CD8+ effector memory subsets alongside CD4+ naive, CD8+ naive, CD8+ TEMRA and CD4+ memory subsets. TCRbeta CDR3 sequencing was performed on sorted unstimulated T cells and on proliferating T cells recovered from mixed lymphocyte reactions. Fresh whole blood from approximately ten HLA-typed healthy donors was used to isolate PBMCs. Worth noting for this clone: Its cognate antigen has yet to be identified. The sample holds no much larger clone one base away, and base qualities are not on file. Other DNA sequences in the sample encode the same CDR3.

Library preparation was by the immunoSEQ multiplex PCR assay. The deep sequencing platform assayed about 10^5 TCR templates per sample. Genomic DNA extracted from sorted T cells was used for TCRbeta CDR3 sequencing. The authors' pipeline ran thus. The R programming language was used for the clonal analysis of the TCRbeta CDR3 data. Alloreactive CD4+ and CD8+ clones were identified by comparing unstimulated samples to CFSE-low samples taken after the reaction. Regulatory or non-regulatory origin of alloreactive CD4+ clones was assigned by matching sequences to the sorted unstimulated Treg and non-Treg repertoires. As stored in TCRdb, this immuneACCESS dataset retains in-frame rearrangements with V and J assigned. A fraction of the clones does not appear; measured against another copy, unresolved V genes explain less than half of the discrepancy, and the remainder lacks a known reason. V and J calls plus clone size are reproduced from that table; the DNA served to infer D and trimming. In all, the sample holds roughly 69,000 clones, and 70% to 90% of those were seen once. The ten biggest clones cover 3.5% to 4.5% of the sample.

Rearrangement joined TRBV5-4 to TRBJ1-4, and 9 junction bases match TRBD1. What was sequenced was memory CD4+ T cells sorted from blood. This specimen's cell subset or site label, interpreted: unstimulated CD4+ memory T cells. This TCR derives from a human donor in good health. The CDR3 region: CASSLQGAEEKLFF. The bases are TGTGCCAGCAGCTTACAGGGGGCCGAAGAAAAACTGTTTTTT.